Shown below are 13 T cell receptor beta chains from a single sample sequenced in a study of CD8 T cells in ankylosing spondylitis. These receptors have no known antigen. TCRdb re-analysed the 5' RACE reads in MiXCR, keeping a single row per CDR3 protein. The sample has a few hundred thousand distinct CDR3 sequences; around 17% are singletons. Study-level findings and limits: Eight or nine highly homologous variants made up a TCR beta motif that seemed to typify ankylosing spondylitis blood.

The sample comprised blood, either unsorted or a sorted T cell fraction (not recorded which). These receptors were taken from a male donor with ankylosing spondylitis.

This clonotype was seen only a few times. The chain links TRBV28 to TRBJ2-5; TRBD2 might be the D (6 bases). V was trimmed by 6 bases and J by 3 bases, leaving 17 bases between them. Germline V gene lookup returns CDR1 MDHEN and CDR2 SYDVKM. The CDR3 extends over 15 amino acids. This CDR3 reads CASRPNRDSEETQYF. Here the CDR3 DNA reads TGTGCCAGCAGGCCCAACCGGGACTCCGAAGAGACCCAGTACTTC.

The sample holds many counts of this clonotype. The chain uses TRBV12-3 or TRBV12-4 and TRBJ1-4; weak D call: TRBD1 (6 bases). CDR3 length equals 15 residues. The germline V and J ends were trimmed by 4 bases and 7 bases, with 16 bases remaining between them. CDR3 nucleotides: TGTGCCAGCAGTTACTCAGGGGTGGGCGTTGAAAAACTGTTTTTT. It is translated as CASSYSGVGVEKLFF.

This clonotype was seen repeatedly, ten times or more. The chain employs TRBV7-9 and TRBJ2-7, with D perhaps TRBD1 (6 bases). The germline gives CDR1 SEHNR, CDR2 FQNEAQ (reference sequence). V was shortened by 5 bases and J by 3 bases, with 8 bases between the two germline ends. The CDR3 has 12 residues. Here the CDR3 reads CASSQQGYEQYF. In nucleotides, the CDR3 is TGTGCCAGCAGCCAACAGGGCTACGAGCAGTACTTC.

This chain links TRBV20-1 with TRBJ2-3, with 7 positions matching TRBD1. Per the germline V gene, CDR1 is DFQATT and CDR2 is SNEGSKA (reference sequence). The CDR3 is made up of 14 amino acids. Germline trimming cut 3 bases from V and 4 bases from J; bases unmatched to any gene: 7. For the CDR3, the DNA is TGCAGTGCTAGGGGACAGCTCCGGGCAGATACGCAGTATTTT. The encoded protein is CSARGQLRADTQYF.

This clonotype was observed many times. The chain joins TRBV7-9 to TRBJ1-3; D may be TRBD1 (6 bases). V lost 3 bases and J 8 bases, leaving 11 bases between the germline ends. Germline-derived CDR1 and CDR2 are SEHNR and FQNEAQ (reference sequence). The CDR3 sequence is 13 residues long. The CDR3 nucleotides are TGTGCCAGCAGCTTTTCAGGGGATGACACCATATATTTT. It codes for CASSFSGDDTIYF.

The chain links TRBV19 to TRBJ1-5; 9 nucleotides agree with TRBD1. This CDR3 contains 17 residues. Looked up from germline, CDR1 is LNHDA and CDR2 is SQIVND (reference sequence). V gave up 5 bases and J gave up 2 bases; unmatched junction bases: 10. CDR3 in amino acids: CASSSPGQGIRNQPQHF. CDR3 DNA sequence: TGTGCCAGTAGTTCCCCGGGACAGGGCATCCGCAATCAGCCCCAGCATTTT.

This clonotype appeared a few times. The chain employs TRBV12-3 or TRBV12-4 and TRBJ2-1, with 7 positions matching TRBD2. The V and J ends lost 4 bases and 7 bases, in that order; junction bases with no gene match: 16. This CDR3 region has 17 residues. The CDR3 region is CASSSGGGAGVHNEQFF. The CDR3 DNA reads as TGTGCCAGCAGTTCGGGGGGTGGGGCGGGGGTTCATAATGAGCAGTTCTTC.

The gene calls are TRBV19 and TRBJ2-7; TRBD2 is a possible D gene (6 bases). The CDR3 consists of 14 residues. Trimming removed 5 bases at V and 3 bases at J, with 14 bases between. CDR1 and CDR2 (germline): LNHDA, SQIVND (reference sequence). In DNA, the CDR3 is TGTGCCAGTAGTTTCGCTAGCGAGGACTACGAGCAGTACTTC. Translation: CASSFASEDYEQYF.

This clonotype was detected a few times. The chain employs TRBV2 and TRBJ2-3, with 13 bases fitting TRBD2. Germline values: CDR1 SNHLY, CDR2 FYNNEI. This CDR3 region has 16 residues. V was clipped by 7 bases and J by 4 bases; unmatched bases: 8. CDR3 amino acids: CASTPLAGGPPDTQYF. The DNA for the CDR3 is TGTGCCAGCACCCCACTAGCGGGGGGGCCCCCAGATACGCAGTATTTT.

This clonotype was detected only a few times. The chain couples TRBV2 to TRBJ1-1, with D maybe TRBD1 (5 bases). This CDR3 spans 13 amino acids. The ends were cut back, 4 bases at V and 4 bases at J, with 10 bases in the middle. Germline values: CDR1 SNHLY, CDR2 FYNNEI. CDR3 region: CASSGGTSTEAFF. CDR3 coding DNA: TGTGCCAGCAGTGGCGGGACGAGCACTGAAGCTTTCTTT.

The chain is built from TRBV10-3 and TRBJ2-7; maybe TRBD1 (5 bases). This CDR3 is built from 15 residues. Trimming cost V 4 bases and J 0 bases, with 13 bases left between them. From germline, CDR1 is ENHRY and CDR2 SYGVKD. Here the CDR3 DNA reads TGTGCCATCAGTGTGGGGCAGTTGTACTCCTACGAGCAGTACTTC. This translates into CAISVGQLYSYEQYF.

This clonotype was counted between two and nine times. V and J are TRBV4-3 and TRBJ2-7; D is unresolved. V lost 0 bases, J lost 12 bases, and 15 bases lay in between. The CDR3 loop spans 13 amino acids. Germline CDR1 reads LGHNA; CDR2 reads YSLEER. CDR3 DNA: TGCGCCAGCAGCCAAGATCTCCCTATCCCTAGGTACTTC. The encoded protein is CASSQDLPIPRYF.

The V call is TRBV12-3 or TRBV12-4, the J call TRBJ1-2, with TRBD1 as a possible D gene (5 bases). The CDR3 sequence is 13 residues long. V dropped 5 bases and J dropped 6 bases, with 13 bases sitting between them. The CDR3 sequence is CASSPTGTDGYTF. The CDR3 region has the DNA TGTGCCAGCAGTCCGACCGGGACGGATGGCTACACCTTC.